Presented here are 17 T cell receptor beta chains from one specimen sequenced in a study of CD8 T cells in Susac syndrome. Random hexamers were used to reverse transcribe an amount of about 0.45 to 1 ug RNA. TCRdb redid the calling of the immunoSEQ multiplex PCR reads with MiXCR, one entry per CDR3 protein. The data hold about 200,000 distinct CDR3 sequences, with roughly 94% observed a single time. Sequenced: CD4+ T cells from PBMCs. These receptors came from a human donor in good health.

The chain links TRBV6-1 to TRBJ2-5, with 8 bases matching TRBD1. Germline V lookup: CDR1 MNHNS, CDR2 SASEGT. Losses at the gene ends were 8 bases for V and 7 bases for J; bases not matched to a gene: 18. The CDR3 has 16 amino acids. The chain's CDR3 is CASATAGTGKYGTQYF. The CDR3 DNA follows: TGTGCCAGCGCTACCGCCGGGACAGGAAAGTACGGGACCCAGTACTTC.

This chain connects TRBV2 to TRBJ2-1; 8 nucleotides agree with TRBD2. V was clipped by 8 bases and J by 2 bases; unmatched bases: 5. From germline, CDR1 is SNHLY and CDR2 FYNNEI. CDR3 length: 14 amino acids. CDR3 protein: CASGRLATYNEQFF. DNA for the CDR3: TGTGCCAGCGGTAGACTAGCGACCTACAATGAGCAGTTCTTC.

The V and J genes are TRBV9 and TRBJ2-1; the match to TRBD1 covers 9 bases. Germline V gene sequence: CDR1 SGDLS, CDR2 YYNGEE. The CDR3 covers 15 residues. The V and J ends lost 4 bases and 6 bases, in that order; junction bases with no gene match: 8. As DNA, the CDR3 is TGTGCCAGCAGCCCGGGACAGGGAGGGATCAATGAGCAGTTCTTC. This codes for CASSPGQGGINEQFF.

The chain uses TRBV30 and TRBJ2-1; 7 bases are shared with TRBD1. Germline CDR1 and CDR2: GTSNPN and SVGIG (reference sequence). The CDR3 runs 13 residues. The V segment lost 4 bases and the J segment 9 bases; nucleotides outside the gene matches: 9. As DNA, the CDR3 is TGTGCCTGGATGGTGACAGGGTGGGGTGAGCAGTTCTTC. Protein: CAWMVTGWGEQFF.

The V call is TRBV20-1, the J call TRBJ1-1; unclear D gene. The CDR3 sequence is 12 residues long. CDR1 and CDR2 from the germline V gene are DFQATT and SNEGSKA (reference sequence). Trimming removed 6 bases at V and 1 base at J, with 9 bases between. CDR3 sequence reads: CSAIEGNTEAFF. The CDR3 nucleotides are TGCAGTGCAATCGAGGGGAACACTGAAGCTTTCTTT.

V gene TRBV29-1 combines with J gene TRBJ2-1, with D perhaps matching TRBD2 (5 bases). Trimming took off 7 bases at V and 4 bases at J, with 11 bases between the two ends. The CDR3 contains 12 residues. Germline V gene data show CDR1 as SQVTM and CDR2 as ANQGSEA. The CDR3 DNA reads as TGCAGCGCTTCACTAGATTACAATGAGCAGTTCTTC. Translation: CSASLDYNEQFF.

V usage is TRBV29-1 and J usage is TRBJ2-7, with TRBD1 identical over 8 bases. CDR1 SQVTM and CDR2 ANQGSEA come from the germline V gene. The CDR3 extends over 14 amino acids. Unmatched junction bases numbered 6, after V lost 5 bases and J lost 0 bases. CDR3 nucleotide sequence: TGCAGCGTTCGGACAGGGTTGGGCTCCTACGAGCAGTACTTC. This translates into CSVRTGLGSYEQYF.

The table lists this clonotype with a few counts. The germline gene is not matched at one end of the junction; a read error may be the cause. The genes are TRBV7-7 and TRBJ2-1; the match to TRBD1 covers 7 bases. CDR3 length: 13 residues. CDR1 and CDR2 from the germline V gene are SSHAT and FNYEAQ (reference sequence). The CDR3: CASSRGQYNEQFF. CDR3 nucleotides: TGTGCTAGCAGCCGGGGACAGTACAATGAGCAGTTCTTC.

The CDR3 sequence: CSARDFPNQPQHF. The CDR3 DNA reads as TGCAGTGCTAGAGATTTCCCCAATCAGCCCCAGCATTTT. The gene calls are TRBV20-1 and TRBJ1-5; no clear D. V gave up 0 bases and J gave up 3 bases, with 6 bases separating them. The V gene's germline CDR1 is DFQATT and CDR2 SNEGSKA (reference sequence). The CDR3 has 13 residues.

This chain connects TRBV27 to TRBJ2-5, with unresolved D. The length of the CDR3 is 13 residues. Germline V gene lookup returns CDR1 MNHEY and CDR2 SMNVEV (reference sequence). V lost 4 bases to trimming and J lost 5 bases, with 11 bases between them. The DNA of the CDR3 is TGTGCCAGCAGTTCCCGGACCTCGGAGACCCAGTACTTC. Amino acid sequence: CASSSRTSETQYF.

J is TRBJ2-5 and V is TRBV20-1; 10 nucleotides align to TRBD1. This CDR3 comprises 14 residues. The trim removed 6 bases at V and 1 base at J, leaving 5 bases unmatched. CDR1 is DFQATT, CDR2 SNEGSKA, per germline (reference sequence). DNA for the CDR3: TGCAGTGCCGGGACAGGGGTTTTCCAAGAGACCCAGTACTTC. Its protein product is CSAGTGVFQETQYF.

The chain links TRBV27 to TRBJ2-5; 9 positions agree with TRBD2. The CDR3 extends over 16 amino acids. CDR1 and CDR2 from the germline V gene are MNHEY and SMNVEV (reference sequence). With V trimmed by 2 bases and J by 4 bases, 8 bases remained unmatched. The CDR3 nucleotides are TGTGCCAGCAGTTTAAAGTCAGCGGGGGGCGGAGAGACCCAGTACTTC. Protein: CASSLKSAGGGETQYF.

The chain is built from TRBV27 and TRBJ2-1, with a weak D call TRBD1 (6 bases). The CDR3 sequence is 11 residues long. The germline gives CDR1 MNHEY, CDR2 SMNVEV (reference sequence). V shed 11 bases and J shed 9 bases, with 14 bases lying between them. The CDR3 DNA is TGTGCCGTGACAGGATATGGTGAGCAGTTCTTC. Its protein is CAVTGYGEQFF.

The chain recombines TRBV27 with TRBJ2-5; 7 bases are a match to TRBD2. Trimming cost V 5 bases and J 2 bases; bases outside gene matches: 8. The CDR3 is made up of 15 amino acids. CDR1 is MNHEY and CDR2 is SMNVEV in the germline V gene (reference sequence). In DNA, the CDR3 is TGTGCCAGCAGTCCCTCTTGGGGGGGACAAGAGACCCAGTACTTC. This translates into CASSPSWGGQETQYF.

J is TRBJ2-7 and V is TRBV3-1, with D unresolved. Trimming shortened V by 1 base and J by 2 bases, and 9 bases separated the two germline ends. CDR3 size: 14 residues. Per the germline V gene, CDR1 is LGHDT and CDR2 is YNNKEL (reference sequence). The CDR3 DNA reads as TGTGCCAGCAGCCAAGGTCGCGGACCCTACGAGCAGTACGTC. Protein sequence: CASSQGRGPYEQYV.

CDR3 in DNA: TGTGCCAGCAGCTTGGGCCGGAAAATAGCGGGCAAATCCTACAATGAGCAGTTCTTC. As protein: CASSLGRKIAGKSYNEQFF. The genes are TRBV7-2 and TRBJ2-1; TRBD2 matches at 7 bases. V was clipped by 3 bases and J by 1 base; unmatched bases: 15. Germline CDR1 is SGHTA and CDR2 is FQGNSA. The CDR3 is 19 amino acids.

This chain uses TRBV3-1 with TRBJ2-2, with a tentative D call TRBD2 (6 bases). The germline V gene encodes CDR1 LGHDT and CDR2 YNNKEL (reference sequence). The CDR3 runs 16 residues. V lost 4 bases, J lost 0 bases, and 12 bases lay in between. The CDR3 loop is CASSPQLAPNTGELFF. CDR3 DNA: TGTGCCAGCAGCCCTCAACTAGCCCCGAACACCGGGGAGCTGTTTTTT.